This record concerns one T cell receptor (beta chain) sequence. Antigen: not known. The CDR3 covers 13 residues. V lost 6 bases and J lost 3, with 12 bases in between. The germline gives CDR1 MDHEN, CDR2 SYDVKM. The data stem from a study of cytomegalovirus exposure and HLA in healthy donors. In the study overall: Genotyping of roughly 400 donors showed that around 81% belonged to the Caucasian-associated ancestry cluster. Regarding the study as a whole: Apparent HLA restriction characterized most CMV-associated TCR beta chains in a later analysis.

PCR employed 60 Vbeta and 13 Jbeta primers. The repertoire was sequenced with immunoSEQ multiplex PCR; TCRdb's copy has only in-frame clones and lacks some. Across approximately 70,000 clones, the top ten clones capture 1.5% to 2% of the sample. This clonotype originated in a woman in her 30s in good health and CMV-seronegative. The sequenced sample consisted of PBMCs. J is TRBJ2-7 and V is TRBV28; D perhaps matches TRBD1 (6 bases). CDR3 DNA: TGTGCCAGCAGGGGGACAAACCTCTACGAGCAGTACTTC. Translation: CASRGTNLYEQYF.